This passage covers 29 T cell receptor beta chains from one sample sequenced in a study of spatial heterogeneity in lung cancer. Time point described: sample taken at primary tumor resection. Unsorted whole RNA of tumor, nontumor lung or frozen PBMC was sequenced. MiXCR, applied by TCRdb to the 5' RACE reads, yields one record per CDR3 protein. The data show more than 80,000 distinct CDR3 sequences, with 10% to 15% seen just once and 35% to 45% held by the top ten. This specimen consisted of PBMCs, obtained at surgery. These receptors were taken from a male donor with early-stage non-small cell lung cancer.

This clonotype has a handful of counts. The chain employs TRBV18 and TRBJ2-7, with a weak D call TRBD2 (5 bases). Germline CDR1 is KGHSH and CDR2 is LQKENI. The CDR3 totals 11 residues. The V gene lost 3 bases and the J gene lost 5 bases, with 5 bases spanning the gap. The CDR3 spells CASSPGDEQYF. CDR3 DNA: TGTGCCAGCTCACCCGGGGACGAGCAGTACTTC.

V is TRBV11-2 and J is TRBJ2-1; D may be TRBD2 (6 bases). CDR3 length: 11 residues. Trimming removed 5 bases from V and 7 bases from J, with 6 bases in between. Germline-derived CDR1 and CDR2 are SGHAT and FQNNGV. CDR3 coding DNA: TGTGCCAGCAGCGGGGGGAATGAGCAGTTCTTC. Translation gives CASSGGNEQFF.

There are a few counts of this clonotype. The rearrangement joins TRBV20-1 to TRBJ2-7; no clear D gene. CDR3 length: 13 residues. CDR1 is DFQATT, CDR2 SNEGSKA, per germline (reference sequence). Trimming cost V 6 bases and J 1 base, with 13 bases left between them. For the CDR3, the DNA is TGCAGTGCCGAAAGTCACAGATCCTACGAGCAGTACTTC. Its translation is CSAESHRSYEQYF.

This clonotype showed up just a few times. The chain is built from TRBV5-1 and TRBJ1-1; D remains unclear. Trimming cost V 4 bases and J 0 bases, with 10 bases left between them. Germline lookup yields CDR1 SGHRS and CDR2 YFSETQ. The CDR3 covers 14 residues. CDR3 coding DNA: TGCGCCAGCAGCCGGGATGGGCTGAACACTGAAGCTTTCTTT. It translates to CASSRDGLNTEAFF.

The V and J genes are TRBV6-6 and TRBJ1-1, with 8 bases fitting TRBD1. Germline V gives CDR1 MNHNY, CDR2 SVGAGI (reference sequence). The J segment lost 4 bases and the V segment lost 0 bases, leaving 4 bases of the junction unmatched. The CDR3 consists of 15 residues. CDR3 nucleotides: TGTGCCAGCAGTTACTCTGGACAGGGCGGCACTGAAGCTTTCTTT. Amino acid sequence: CASSYSGQGGTEAFF.

The chain employs TRBV10-2 and TRBJ2-7; 8 bases align to TRBD2. The CDR3 sequence is 15 residues long. The germline CDR1 and CDR2 sequences are WSHSY and SAAADI. V lost 4 bases, J lost 5 bases, and 10 bases stayed unmatched. The CDR3 is CASSGWAGGRDEQYF. The CDR3 coding sequence is TGCGCCAGCAGTGGTTGGGCGGGAGGTCGGGACGAGCAGTACTTC.

The sample holds a few counts of this clonotype. The chain links TRBV7-9 to TRBJ1-2; no clear D. Germline CDR1 reads SEHNR; CDR2 reads FQNEAQ (reference sequence). This CDR3 is 12 amino acids long. The ends were cut back, 2 bases at V and 7 bases at J, with 8 bases in the middle. CDR3 coding DNA: TGTGCCAGCAGCTTATTTAAACCTGGCTACACCTTC. Amino acid sequence: CASSLFKPGYTF.

This clonotype was seen a few times. The V and J genes are TRBV7-2 and TRBJ2-5; 12 bases fit TRBD2. V lost 5 bases and J lost 1; bases outside the gene matches: 2. This CDR3 region has 15 residues. Germline values: CDR1 SGHTA, CDR2 FQGNSA. This CDR3 reads CASSLTSGGQETQYF. In nucleotides, the CDR3 is TGTGCCAGCAGCCTGACTAGCGGGGGCCAAGAGACCCAGTACTTC.

This clonotype occurred a few times. The rearrangement joins TRBV4-3 to TRBJ2-3; the D is unclear. Trimming removed 2 bases from V and 4 bases from J, with 13 bases in between. This CDR3 has 15 amino acids. The germline CDR1 and CDR2 sequences are LGHNA and YSLEER. The CDR3, as DNA: TGCGCCAGCAGCCAACTAAGAAGCACAGCAGATACGCAGTATTTT. It codes for CASSQLRSTADTQYF.

This chain uses TRBV6-6 with TRBJ1-1, with 9 bases that match TRBD1. The V gene's germline CDR1 is MNHNY and CDR2 SVGAGI (reference sequence). This CDR3 is built from 16 residues. The V and J ends lost 5 bases and 1 base, in that order; junction bases with no gene match: 8. CDR3 sequence reads: CASSRQPQGANTEAFF. CDR3 nucleotides: TGTGCCAGCAGTCGACAGCCACAGGGGGCGAACACTGAAGCTTTCTTT.

This clonotype was counted between two and nine times. The rearrangement links TRBV7-3 to TRBJ2-3; no clear D. Germline CDR1 reads SGHTA; CDR2 reads FQGTGA. The ends were cut back, 0 bases at V and 0 bases at J, with 4 bases in the middle. The CDR3 loop spans 14 amino acids. Here the CDR3 DNA reads TGTGCCAGCAGCTTAACCAGGAGCACAGATACGCAGTATTTT. Translation gives CASSLTRSTDTQYF.

The table lists this clonotype with many counts. The chain carries TRBV24-1 and TRBJ2-5; 9 positions agree with TRBD1. The germline CDR1 and CDR2 sequences are KGHDR and SFDVKD. With V trimmed by 2 bases and J by 4 bases, 7 bases remained unmatched. The CDR3 has 16 amino acids. The CDR3 bases are TGTGCCACCAGTGATTATGACAGGGGGGATTCAGAGACCCAGTACTTC. It yields the protein CATSDYDRGDSETQYF.

This clonotype was detected many times. V gene TRBV6-2 or TRBV6-3 combines with J gene TRBJ2-2; D is undetermined. Per the germline V gene, CDR1 is MNHEY and CDR2 is SVGEGT. V gave up 0 bases and J gave up 6 bases, with 5 bases separating them. This CDR3 contains 13 residues. The DNA for the CDR3 is TGTGCCAGCAGTTACTCGATGCCCGGGGAGCTGTTTTTT. Protein product: CASSYSMPGELFF.

The rearrangement links TRBV6-1 to TRBJ1-1, with unresolved D. The CDR3 is 14 amino acids. CDR1 and CDR2 (germline): MNHNS, SASEGT. Trimming removed 0 bases at V and 8 bases at J, with 13 bases between. CDR3 DNA: TGTGCCAGCAGTGAAGCTAGGTCTGCTACCGAAGCTTTCTTT. Its protein product is CASSEARSATEAFF.

In its sample, this clonotype was seen a few times. J is TRBJ2-3 and V is TRBV20-1; D possibly matches TRBD1 or TRBD2 (5 bases each). Germline V gene data show CDR1 as DFQATT and CDR2 as SNEGSKA (reference sequence). Trimming took off 6 bases at V and 0 bases at J, with 13 bases between the two ends. The CDR3 sequence is 14 residues long. The CDR3 DNA is TGCAGTGCGGGCCGAGGGGCGAGCACAGATACGCAGTATTTT. Amino acid sequence: CSAGRGASTDTQYF.

CDR3 region: CASSRTVVETQYF. DNA of the CDR3: TGTGCCAGCAGTAGGACAGTGGTGGAGACCCAGTACTTC. This chain connects TRBV2 to TRBJ2-5; D perhaps matches TRBD1 (6 bases). Per the germline V gene, CDR1 is SNHLY and CDR2 is FYNNEI. This CDR3 region has 13 residues. The germline V and J ends were trimmed by 5 bases and 5 bases, with 12 bases remaining between them.

There are a few counts of this clonotype. The chain uses TRBV28 and TRBJ1-5, with 8 positions matching TRBD1. Unmatched junction bases numbered 13, after V lost 6 bases and J lost 6 bases. Germline CDR1 is MDHEN and CDR2 is SYDVKM. This CDR3 spans 16 amino acids. Here the CDR3 DNA reads TGTGCCAGCAGGGACCTCCTGACAGGGGATGTTCAGCCCCAGCATTTT. Its protein is CASRDLLTGDVQPQHF.

A few counts support this clonotype. Since the CDR3 does not end with the conserved phenylalanine or tryptophan, this likely comes from a read error. The limits of the CDR3 on the DNA are not certain, so only TCRdb's listed CDR3 is given. The chain is built from TRBV6-6 and TRBJ1-2; the table assigns TRBD1, which was not confirmed against the DNA. Including both end residues, the CDR3 is 14 amino acids long. The germline V gene has CDR1 MNHNY and CDR2 SVGAGI (reference sequence). The chain's CDR3 is CASSYSPETGGYLS.

This clonotype was picked up many times. The rearrangement uses TRBV7-9 and TRBJ2-3; D gene unclear. Looked up from germline, CDR1 is SEHNR and CDR2 is FQNEAQ (reference sequence). The V end lost 4 bases, the J end lost 1 base, and 12 bases lay between the germline ends. The CDR3 runs to 15 residues. CDR3 sequence: CASSWSQLRTDTQYF. In DNA form, the CDR3 reads TGTGCCAGCAGCTGGAGTCAACTACGCACAGATACGCAGTATTTT.

The chain employs TRBV7-8 and TRBJ2-3; 10 bases align to TRBD2. Germline-derived CDR1 and CDR2 are SGHVS and FQNEAQ. With V trimmed by 3 bases and J by 6 bases, 6 bases remained unmatched. The CDR3 has 15 amino acids. The CDR3 nucleotides read TGTGCCAGCAGCTTTGCGCTAGCGGGGGTGGATACGCAGTATTTT. Protein: CASSFALAGVDTQYF. Filled out from reference TRBV7-8 and TRBJ2-3, the complete variable domain reads GAGVSQSPRYKVAKRGQDVALRCDPISGHVSLFWYQQALGQGPEFLTYFQNEAQLDKSGLPSDRFFAERPEGSVSTLKIQRTQQEDSAVYLCASSFALAGVDTQYFGPGTRLTVL.

V usage is TRBV30 and J usage is TRBJ2-5, with D unclear. V lost 3 bases to trimming and J lost 2 bases, with 16 bases between them. The CDR3 has 15 amino acids. The germline gives CDR1 GTSNPN, CDR2 SVGIG (reference sequence). This chain's CDR3 is CAWREWAPLQETQYF. The DNA for the CDR3 is TGTGCCTGGAGGGAGTGGGCTCCACTACAAGAGACCCAGTACTTC.

The table lists this clonotype with a few counts. The chain employs TRBV6-2 or TRBV6-3 and TRBJ2-7, with 7 bases identical to TRBD1. Per the germline V gene, CDR1 is MNHEY and CDR2 is SVGEGT. The trim removed 2 bases at V and 6 bases at J, leaving 10 bases unmatched. CDR3 length: 15 residues. In nucleotides, the CDR3 is TGTGCCAGCAGTTACCGGCGACAGGGAATCCCCGAGCAGTACTTC. This sequence encodes CASSYRRQGIPEQYF.

Ten or more counts support this clonotype. J is TRBJ2-5 and V is TRBV10-3; D is possibly TRBD2 (5 bases). Trimming stripped 5 bases from V and 7 bases from J, with 17 bases between. The CDR3 is 14 residues long. Germline CDR1 and CDR2: ENHRY and SYGVKD. The CDR3 nucleotides are TGTGCCATCAGTCCAACTCCCGACGAGGGGACCCAGTACTTC. Protein: CAISPTPDEGTQYF.

This clonotype has only a few counts. V gene TRBV7-2 combines with J gene TRBJ2-6; D unclear. V dropped 1 base and J dropped 0 bases, with 4 bases sitting between them. Germline loops: CDR1 SGHTA, CDR2 FQGNSA. The CDR3 is made up of 15 amino acids. In DNA form, the CDR3 reads TGTGCCAGCAGCTTAGACATCTCTGGGGCCAACGTCCTGACTTTC. Its translation: CASSLDISGANVLTF.

The chain employs TRBV20-1 and TRBJ2-2; unclear D gene. This CDR3 has 14 amino acids. V shed 3 bases and J shed 4 bases, with 12 bases lying between them. Germline V gene sequence: CDR1 DFQATT, CDR2 SNEGSKA (reference sequence). This chain's CDR3 is CSARSRPSTGELFF. The DNA of the CDR3 is TGCAGTGCTAGGAGCCGACCATCCACCGGGGAGCTGTTTTTT.

This chain links TRBV11-2 with TRBJ2-1; TRBD2 matches 12 bases. The CDR3 runs to 17 residues. After removal of 5 bases from V and 1 base from J, the junction contained 6 bases not matched to a gene. The V gene's germline CDR1 is SGHAT and CDR2 FQNNGV. The CDR3 DNA is TGTGCCAGCAGCCCTACGCTAGCGGGAGGGTCCTACAATGAGCAGTTCTTC. Amino acids: CASSPTLAGGSYNEQFF.

V usage is TRBV15 and J usage is TRBJ2-3; 8 nucleotides match TRBD1. There are 16 residues in the CDR3. Germline loops: CDR1 LNHNV, CDR2 YYDKDF (reference sequence). J gave up 4 bases and V 1 base, and 7 bases lay outside the gene matches. The CDR3 is CATSRAGAGGPDTQYF. As DNA, the CDR3 is TGTGCCACCAGCAGAGCCGGGGCAGGGGGCCCAGATACGCAGTATTTT.

This clonotype was found a few times. V and J are TRBV27 and TRBJ2-1, with D tentatively TRBD2 (5 bases). Looked up from germline, CDR1 is MNHEY and CDR2 is SMNVEV (reference sequence). There are 14 residues in the CDR3. With 5 bases removed from V and 3 bases from J, the gap between germline ends came to 11 bases. CDR3 protein: CASSTKRSYNEQFF. The CDR3 bases are TGTGCCAGCAGTACTAAGCGGAGCTACAATGAGCAGTTCTTC.

This rearrangement joins TRBV7-2 to TRBJ2-3, with TRBD2 matching over 8 bases. V dropped 0 bases and J dropped 4; count of bases not matched to a gene: 0. Germline lookup yields CDR1 SGHTA and CDR2 FQGNSA. This CDR3 has 14 residues. CDR3 region: CASSLAAGADTQYF. In DNA form, the CDR3 reads TGTGCCAGCAGCTTAGCAGCGGGGGCAGATACGCAGTATTTT.